The clone carrying this T cell receptor (beta chain) was picked up one time. The CDR3 consists of 12 residues. The germline V and J ends were trimmed by 3 bases and 4 bases, with 6 bases remaining between them. This entry belongs to a study of blood T cell repertoires in COVID-19. Study context: Some COVID-19 samples were acute and others convalescent; all came from the United States, Italy and Spain. Nucleic acid was either cDNA or gDNA, and it came from T cells, B-cell-depleted T cells, or PBMCs.

In the original analysis: Estimated nucleated cell counts came from reference gene primer amplification. The repertoire was sequenced with immunoSEQ multiplex PCR; TCRdb's copy has only in-frame clones and lacks some. The V and J calls and clone size were taken over from that table, and D and trimming were inferred from the DNA. This repertoire shows 180,000 or so clones, 80% to 90% found once; its top ten account for approximately 4%. Sequenced: peripheral blood. The clonotype originates from a man between 18 and 29 years old with active or convalescent COVID-19. This rearrangement joins TRBV12-3 or TRBV12-4 to TRBJ1-1; no reliable D call. CDR3 in amino acids: CASSFQVTEAFF. The CDR3 bases are TGTGCCAGCAGTTTTCAGGTCACTGAAGCTTTCTTT.